The text below deals with one T cell receptor (beta chain). No antigen is known for it. The entry originates in a study of Tregs in tolerant kidney transplant recipients. The V and J ends lost 5 bases and 7 bases respectively, with 18 bases between them. Germline V gene lookup returns CDR1 LNHDA and CDR2 SQIVND (reference sequence). The CDR3 covers 15 residues. Regarding the study as a whole: Biological reproducibility was not directly addressed in this study.

Data came from immunoSEQ multiplex PCR; TCRdb stores just in-frame clones and leaves some out. This sample carries some 110,000 clones, around 91% of them seen once, and the ten largest clones take over 0.5%. The sequence derives from a human donor in good health. This chain uses TRBV19 with TRBJ1-5; possibly TRBD1 for D (5 bases). Sample: CD4+ T cells from blood. CDR3 coding DNA: TGTGCCAGTAGTCAAGGAGGGAGGGGAGGACAGCCCCAGCATTTT. This gives the protein CASSQGGRGGQPQHF.